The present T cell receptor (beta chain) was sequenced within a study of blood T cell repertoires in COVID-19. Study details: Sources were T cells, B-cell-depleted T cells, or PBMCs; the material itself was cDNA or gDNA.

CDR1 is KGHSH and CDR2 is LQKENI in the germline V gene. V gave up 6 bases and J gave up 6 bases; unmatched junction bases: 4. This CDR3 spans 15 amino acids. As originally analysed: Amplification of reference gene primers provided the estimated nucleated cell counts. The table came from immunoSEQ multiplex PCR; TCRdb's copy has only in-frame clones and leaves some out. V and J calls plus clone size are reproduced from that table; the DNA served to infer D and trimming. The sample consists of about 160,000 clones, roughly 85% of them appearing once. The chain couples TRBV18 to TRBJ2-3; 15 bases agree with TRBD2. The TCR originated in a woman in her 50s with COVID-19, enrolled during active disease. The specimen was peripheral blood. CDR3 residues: CASSRTSGGADTQYF. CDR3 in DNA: TGTGCCAGCTCTCGGACTAGCGGGGGGGCCGATACGCAGTATTTT.